This entry is about one T cell receptor (beta chain). No antigen is known for it. The data stem from a study of T-cell memory formation after mild COVID-19. Study outcomes and limitations: The main location of contracting CD4+ clones was CM and EM, and that of contracting CD8+ clones was EMRA.

UMIs and sample barcodes were carried by the TCR alpha and TCR beta cDNA libraries that 5'RACE produced using constant-segment primers. TCRdb re-derived calls from the 5' RACE reads in MiXCR, one entry per CDR3 protein. This sample carries about 130,000 distinct CDR3 sequences, around 15% of them seen once, and the ten largest clones take roughly 5%. The CDR3 has 14 residues. CDR1 SGHTA and CDR2 FQGNSA come from the germline V gene. The trim removed 3 bases at V and 8 bases at J, leaving 6 bases unmatched. The source is a man between 18 and 29 years old who had mild COVID-19 (a few samples of this study predate the infection). Cell type and time point are not known. This chain connects TRBV7-2 to TRBJ1-4; 7 bases are a match to TRBD1. The sample comprised PBMCs or a T cell subset sorted from them (not recorded which). Written as DNA, the CDR3 is TGTGCCAGCAGCTTCGGCAGGGGGGACGAAAAACTGTTTTTT. This translates into CASSFGRGDEKLFF.